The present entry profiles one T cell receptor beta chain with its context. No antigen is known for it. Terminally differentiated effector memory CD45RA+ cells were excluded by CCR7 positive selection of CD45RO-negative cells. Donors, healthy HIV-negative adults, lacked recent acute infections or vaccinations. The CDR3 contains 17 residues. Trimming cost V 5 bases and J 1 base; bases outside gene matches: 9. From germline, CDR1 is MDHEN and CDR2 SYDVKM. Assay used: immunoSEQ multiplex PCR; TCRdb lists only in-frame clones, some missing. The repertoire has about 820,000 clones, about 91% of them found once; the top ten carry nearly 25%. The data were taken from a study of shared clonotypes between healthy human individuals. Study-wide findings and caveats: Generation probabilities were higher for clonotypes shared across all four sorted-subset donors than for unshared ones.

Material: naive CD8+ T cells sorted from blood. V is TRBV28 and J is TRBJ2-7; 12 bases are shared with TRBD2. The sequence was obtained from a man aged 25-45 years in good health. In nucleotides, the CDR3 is TGTGCCAGCAGTCCAAGACTAGCGGGAGTTATTTCCTACGAGCAGTACTTC. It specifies CASSPRLAGVISYEQYF.